A selection of T cell receptor beta chains follows, all from one sample in a study of T cell changes during pregnancy in multiple sclerosis. Generated by immunoSEQ multiplex PCR, the TCRdb table keeps only in-frame clones and is missing some. The table includes under 25,000 clones, just under 85% detected once. Sequenced material: CD8+ T cells from peripheral blood mononuclear cells, taken in the first trimester of pregnancy. The source of these receptors is a female donor in good health, enrolled as a control in a pregnancy study. Both conserved end residues are trimmed from each CDR3.

v_gene	CDR3aa
TRBV7-9	ASSSTLNTEAF
TRBV10-2	ASMREGYNEQF
TRBV2	ATGQGVYEQY
TRBV5-6	ASSLRGLSSYNSPLH
TRBV4-2	ASSTDRDINEQY
TRBV6-5	ASRHQAEGSPLH
TRBV6-5	ASSSPWKGVQTEAF
TRBV6-4	ASSDKAGEIDTQY
TRBV4-3	ASSQFRWTEPYTEAF
TRBV4-2	ASSRTRGDQETQY
TRBV7-9	ASRVGQANTGELF
TRBV15	ATSSGLAGEQF
TRBV6-4	ASSEGTDTETQY
TRBV5-4	ASSSRDRAAGWAQY
TRBV28	ASSLGRRHQPQH
TRBV7-2	ASSLYLAGEYNEQF
TRBV19	ASSIGLAGLTDTQY
TRBV11-3	ASSITPGAYEQY
TRBV6-1	ASSEARDRRYNEQF
TRBV28	ASSLKGSGRYNEQF
TRBV7-8	ASSPGGSGGGYSGELF
TRBV28	ASSLSGGTINEQF
TRBV7-9	ASSPRTGANTEAF
TRBV5-1	ASSLDPGEKLF
TRBV5-5	ASSPDRDRIYEQY
TRBV10-3	AIAKGEGGEKLF
TRBV7-3	ASSLKGHEFNEQF
TRBV27	ASRSAGQSPLH
TRBV19	ASSGRDRLYEQY
TRBV7-3	ASRGRSYEQY
TRBV7-9	ASSPANRGGNTGELF
TRBV5-4	ASSRGGNEQY
TRBV7-9	ASTGSGETQY
TRBV6-4	ASSGGLAGEQF
TRBV6-1	ASSATSGGGEKLF
TRBV6-1	ASSALKGAVDEQY
TRBV5-4	ASSLTGRGSSYEQY
TRBV11-2	ASSVAGTVSYEQY
TRBV6-5	ASSYRLATTYEQY
TRBV7-9	ASSFGGPPYNEQF
TRBV5-6	ASSPGTGSREQY
TRBV15	ATSRDTTNSPLH
TRBV6-1	ATNKDREGYT
TRBV5-1	ASSLEAVGSGNTIY
TRBV6-4	ASSDSIGAYPFNTEAF
TRBV7-2	ASSDRGRVEETQY
TRBV30	AWETQITDTQY
TRBV9	ASSVVDHSSGANVLT
TRBV6-5	ASSYSQSNYGYT
TRBV10-3	AISMTGMNTEAF
TRBV2	ASSDPTGVGGNEKLF
TRBV6-4	ASSTSGEGEQF
TRBV5-4	ASRAGGQGIVAGELF
TRBV5-6	ASSPGQGKANYGYT